The 18 T cell receptor beta chains below all came from one sample that was sequenced in a study of beta chain features in type 1 diabetes. The study, taken as a whole, reports: Across all four CD4+ subsets, people with type 1 diabetes showed modestly shorter TCRB CDR3s.

Every isolated RNA sample was fully reverse transcribed, so sequencing captured expressed TCRB transcripts. Some clones are missing from TCRdb's copy, which holds only in-frame ones; the method was immunoSEQ multiplex PCR. The sample records just under 150,000 clones, about 13% being singletons. No cognate antigen is known for these TCRs. Sequenced input: central memory CD4+ T cells from blood. The receptors stem from a man aged 18 to 30 with type 1 diabetes.

This chain links TRBV7-8 with TRBJ2-5, with 10 bases matching TRBD2. The CDR3 covers 15 residues. Germline loops: CDR1 SGHVS, CDR2 FQNEAQ. V shed 5 bases, J shed 7 bases, and the junction held 10 bases outside the gene matches. The CDR3 loop reads CASSQSGGALGTQYF. The CDR3 DNA is TGTGCCAGCAGCCAGAGCGGGGGGGCTTTAGGGACCCAGTACTTC.

This clone was seen a handful of times. The gene calls are TRBV14 and TRBJ2-5; 11 bases are a match to TRBD1. CDR3 size: 15 residues. V lost 4 bases and J lost 2; bases outside the gene matches: 3. In germline, CDR1 is SGHDN, CDR2 FVKESK. The CDR3 DNA follows: TGTGCCAGCAGCCGATGGGACAGGGGGCAAGAGACCCAGTACTTC. Encoded protein: CASSRWDRGQETQYF.

This clone was detected many times. This chain uses TRBV7-9 with TRBJ2-7; a weak D match, TRBD2 (6 bases). V was shortened by 6 bases and J by 1 base, with 10 bases between the two germline ends. CDR1 is SEHNR and CDR2 is FQNEAQ in the germline V gene (reference sequence). The CDR3 has 13 residues. CDR3 coding DNA: TGTGCCAGCAGGGAGGGTCCGTCCTACGAGCAGTACTTC. It specifies CASREGPSYEQYF.

Many counts were recorded for this clone. This chain links TRBV4-2 with TRBJ2-5, with 15 bases lining up with TRBD2. V gave up 4 bases and J gave up 2 bases; unmatched junction bases: 2. The CDR3 is 16 residues long. CDR1 and CDR2 (germline): LGHNA, YNFKEQ. CDR3 loop: CASSPGTSGGQETQYF. The DNA for the CDR3 is TGTGCCAGCAGCCCAGGGACTAGCGGGGGGCAAGAGACCCAGTACTTC.

This clone came up a few times. V gene TRBV5-6 combines with J gene TRBJ2-2; 9 nucleotides match TRBD1. This CDR3 is 16 amino acids long. V gave up 4 bases and J gave up 5 bases; unmatched junction bases: 9. Germline V gene sequence: CDR1 SGHDT, CDR2 YYEEEE. Here the CDR3 DNA reads TGTGCCAGCAGCCGCCGTCCCGGGACAGGGACCGGGGAGCTGTTTTTT. This sequence encodes CASSRRPGTGTGELFF.

As regards this clone: Distinct nucleotide sequences in the sample also encode this CDR3. This sequence joins TRBV5-1 and TRBJ1-1; tentatively, D is TRBD1 (5 bases). Germline V lookup: CDR1 SGHRS, CDR2 YFSETQ. The V end was cut by 4 bases, the J end by 2 bases, with 12 bases between. The CDR3 covers 14 residues. The DNA for the CDR3 is TGCGCCAGCAGCGGCCAGGGTCCCAACACTGAAGCTTTCTTT. Protein sequence: CASSGQGPNTEAFF. The full variable domain, completed using reference TRBV5-1 and TRBJ1-1, is KAGVTQTPRYLIKTRGQQVTLSCSPISGHRSVSWYQQTPGQGLQFLFEYFSETQRNKGNFPGRFSGRQFSNSRSEMNVSTLELGDSALYLCASSGQGPNTEAFFGQGTRLTVV.

This clone has more than one count but fewer than ten. This sequence joins TRBV5-1 and TRBJ2-3, with a weak D call TRBD2 (6 bases). Germline loops: CDR1 SGHRS, CDR2 YFSETQ. The CDR3 extends over 14 amino acids. The V and J ends lost 7 bases and 2 bases respectively, with 14 bases between them. The DNA of the CDR3 is TGCGCCAGCGTGCGGGGAAGTATCACAGATACGCAGTATTTT. As protein: CASVRGSITDTQYF.

The V and J genes are TRBV15 and TRBJ2-5; D may be TRBD2 (5 bases). There are 14 residues in the CDR3. Germline V lookup: CDR1 LNHNV, CDR2 YYDKDF (reference sequence). Trimming took off 8 bases at V and 0 bases at J, with 13 bases between the two ends. The CDR3 DNA is TGTGCCACCGAAAGCGGACTCCACCAAGAGACCCAGTACTTC. Translation: CATESGLHQETQYF.

This clone was observed a few times. The chain employs TRBV6-6 and TRBJ2-3; TRBD2 matches at 14 bases. Trimming removed 8 bases from V and 5 bases from J; junction bases left unmatched: 3. CDR1 is MNHNY and CDR2 is SVGAGI in the germline V gene (reference sequence). The length of the CDR3 is 14 residues. Written as DNA, the CDR3 is TGTGCCAGCCTCGGGACTAGCGGGGGAGATACGCAGTATTTT. The encoded protein is CASLGTSGGDTQYF.

This clone has a handful of counts. J is TRBJ1-2 and V is TRBV7-2; no firm D call. The CDR3 spans 14 residues. Germline V CDR1 and CDR2: SGHTA, FQGNSA. V was cut by 0 bases and J by 6 bases, with 11 bases left in between. The CDR3 loop is CASSLASTRNGYTF. The CDR3 nucleotides are TGTGCCAGCAGCTTAGCCTCTACACGTAATGGCTACACCTTC.

This clone was seen more than once but under ten times. A single base separates this from a much larger clone, so it may be a read error. The V and J genes are TRBV29-1 and TRBJ1-5, with D maybe TRBD1 (6 bases). The CDR3 contains 13 residues. Germline CDR1 is SQVTM and CDR2 is ANQGSEA. V lost 3 bases and J 2 bases, leaving 8 bases between the germline ends. CDR3 DNA: TGCAGCGTTGATTCAGGGGGCAATCAGCCCCAGCATTTT. Translating gives CSVDSGGNQPQHF.

This clone was picked up many times. The V and J genes are TRBV30 and TRBJ2-7, with TRBD2 identical over 7 bases. The CDR3 covers 15 residues. From germline, CDR1 is GTSNPN and CDR2 SVGIG (reference sequence). V dropped 4 bases and J dropped 4; count of bases not matched to a gene: 13. Written as DNA, the CDR3 is TGTGCCTGGACCGGCGGGGGTGCTACACGATACGAGCAGTACTTC. It codes for CAWTGGGATRYEQYF.

The rearrangement uses TRBV14 and TRBJ2-7; D perhaps matches TRBD1 (6 bases). Germline CDR1 reads SGHDN; CDR2 reads FVKESK. CDR3 size: 16 residues. V was pared by 2 bases and J by 2 bases, with 16 bases between. As DNA, the CDR3 is TGTGCCAGCAGCCAATTAAACAGGGTAGGAGCCTACGAGCAGTACTTC. It specifies CASSQLNRVGAYEQYF.

Ten or more counts support this clone. The rearrangement joins TRBV14 to TRBJ2-1; perhaps TRBD2 as D (6 bases). CDR1 is SGHDN, CDR2 FVKESK, per germline. V was cut by 0 bases and J by 0 bases, with 9 bases left in between. The CDR3 length is 16 residues. The CDR3 region has the DNA TGTGCCAGCAGCCAAGATGGGGGGAGCTCCTACAATGAGCAGTTCTTC. This codes for CASSQDGGSSYNEQFF.

V is TRBV27 and J is TRBJ1-1, with D possibly matching TRBD1 (5 bases). CDR1 and CDR2 from the germline V gene are MNHEY and SMNVEV (reference sequence). Trimming left V 8 bases short and J 0 bases short, with 10 bases between. The CDR3 is 13 residues long. The CDR3 region is CASWTPLNTEAFF. CDR3 sequence (DNA): TGTGCCAGCTGGACACCCTTGAACACTGAAGCTTTCTTT.

This clone came up a few times. The chain joins TRBV5-4 to TRBJ2-2; 9 bases map to TRBD1. CDR1 and CDR2 (germline): SGHNT, YYREEE (reference sequence). The V gene end was trimmed by 6 bases and the J gene end by 7 bases; junction bases not matched to a gene: 7. The CDR3 loop spans 14 amino acids. The CDR3 here is CASTLQGAVGELFF. The CDR3 coding sequence is TGTGCCAGCACCCTACAGGGGGCAGTCGGGGAGCTGTTTTTT.

This clone was observed at least ten times. The rearrangement joins TRBV29-1 to TRBJ1-1; D might be TRBD1 (5 bases). The CDR3 sequence is 12 residues long. Germline V gene sequence: CDR1 SQVTM, CDR2 ANQGSEA. Trimming stripped 4 bases from V and 1 base from J, with 7 bases between. In DNA form, the CDR3 reads TGCAGCGTTGTTCAGGGGAACACTGAAGCTTTCTTT. This encodes CSVVQGNTEAFF.

This clone was seen a few times. This chain joins TRBV4-1 and TRBJ1-5; D gene unclear. The length of the CDR3 is 15 residues. The germline V and J ends were trimmed by 3 bases and 1 base, with 10 bases remaining between them. Germline CDR1 MGHRA, CDR2 YSYEKL. The CDR3 DNA is TGCGCCAGCAGCCAGGATACACCAAGCAATCAGCCCCAGCATTTT. Its protein is CASSQDTPSNQPQHF.